Presented here are 9 T cell receptor beta chains from one specimen sequenced in a study of Tregs in tolerant kidney transplant recipients. Sequencing was performed with immunoSEQ multiplex PCR; in TCRdb, only in-frame clones are kept and a portion is missing. In all, the sample yields about 30,000 clones. The source material was CD8+ T cells from blood, sampled before the transplant. These TCRs come from a human donor who received a combined kidney and bone marrow transplant.

On this clone itself: Coverage ceases 3 residues before the CDR3 finishes, and the germline J gene fills in the end. The chain employs TRBV6-2 or TRBV6-3 and TRBJ1-5, with TRBD1 identical over 10 bases. Per the germline V gene, CDR1 is MNHEY and CDR2 is SVGEGT. J lost 6 bases, V lost 6 bases, and 5 bases had no gene match. This CDR3 is built from 14 residues. The CDR3 protein is CASRPGTGVQPQHF. The covered CDR3 bases are TGTGCCAGCAGACCCGGGACAGGGGTTCAGCCC.

Of note for this clone: Coverage ceases 3 residues before the CDR3 finishes, and the germline J gene fills in the end. This sequence joins TRBV7-8 and TRBJ2-1, with 11 bases fitting TRBD2. There are 16 residues in the CDR3. Germline trimming cut 6 bases from V and 4 bases from J; bases unmatched to any gene: 8. CDR1 and CDR2 from the germline V gene are SGHVS and FQNEAQ. CDR3 bases read: TGTGCCAGCAGGGATCTAGCGGGAGGCCTATACAATGAG. It codes for CASRDLAGGLYNE. The full CDR3 is CASRDLAGGLYNEQFF.

Comments on this clone: Read sequence stops 3 residues before the CDR3 end, and the germline J gene provides the missing end. The chain recombines TRBV28 with TRBJ1-5, with 8 positions matching TRBD1. Germline CDR1 and CDR2: MDHEN and SYDVKM. J lost 0 bases, V lost 4 bases, and 11 bases had no gene match. CDR3 length equals 18 residues. The CDR3 reads CASSWDRSDTYSNQPQHF. Incomplete CDR3 DNA: TGTGCCAGCAGTTGGGACAGGTCCGATACCTATAGCAATCAGCCC.

With respect to this clone: The read ends 3 residues shy of where the CDR3 ends; the end is completed using the germline J gene. The chain has TRBV13 and TRBJ1-3; no clear D. CDR3 length: 14 residues. CDR1 is PRHDT and CDR2 is FYEKMQ in the germline V gene (reference sequence). The V end was cut by 6 bases, the J end by 4 bases, with 13 bases between. CDR3 sequence reads: CASSDRGYGNTIYF. Incomplete CDR3 DNA: TGTGCCAGCAGTGATCGGGGTTACGGAAACACC. Drawing the rest from reference TRBV13 and TRBJ1-3, the complete variable domain is AAGVIQSPRHLIKEKRETATLKCYPIPRHDTVYWYQQGPGQDPQFLISFYEKMQSDKGSIPDRFSAQQFSDYHSELNMSSLELGDSALYFCASSDRGYGNTIYFGEGSWLTVV.

On this clone: The germline gene is not matched at one end of the junction; a read error may be the cause. The CDR3 end lies 3 residues beyond the end of the read and is filled in from the germline J gene. The chain combines TRBV4-2 with TRBJ2-3, with D uncertain. Germline-derived CDR1 and CDR2 are LGHNA and YNFKEQ. This CDR3 comprises 12 residues. This CDR3 reads CASSQRSDTQYF. CDR3 bases read: TGCGCCAGCAGCCAAAGGTCAGATACG.

Details on this clone: With the read ending 3 residues before the CDR3 end, the germline J gene is used to fill in that end. The chain is built from TRBV7-9 and TRBJ2-1; a weak D match, TRBD1 (6 bases). The CDR3 has 12 amino acids. Per the germline V gene, CDR1 is SEHNR and CDR2 is FQNEAQ (reference sequence). With 5 bases removed from V and 5 bases from J, the gap between germline ends came to 7 bases. Incomplete CDR3 DNA: TGTGCCAGCAGCGAGGGGGACAATGAG. Amino acids: CASSEGDNE. The complete CDR3 protein is CASSEGDNEQFF.

Comments on this clone: The sequence runs out 3 residues before the end of the CDR3; the remainder is reconstructed from the germline J gene. This rearrangement joins TRBV7-9 to TRBJ2-7; D is perhaps TRBD2 (6 bases). Trimming removed 0 bases from V and 4 bases from J, with 10 bases in between. The CDR3 totals 14 residues. Germline V lookup: CDR1 SEHNR, CDR2 FQNEAQ (reference sequence). CDR3 DNA, as far as it was read: TGTGCCAGCAGCTTAGCCGGGACTGAGTACGAG. Translated, it gives CASSLAGTEYE. The CDR3 as a whole reads CASSLAGTEYEQYF.

Regarding this clone: The read stops 3 residues short of the end of the CDR3; the missing end is completed from the germline J gene. The chain carries TRBV2 and TRBJ2-5, with D possibly being TRBD1 (6 bases). Per germline, CDR1 SNHLY and CDR2 FYNNEI. This CDR3 region has 14 residues. The germline V and J ends were trimmed by 7 bases and 2 bases, with 14 bases remaining between them. The sequenced CDR3 bases are TGTGCCAGCATTCCAGTCGGACAGCAAGAGACC. Amino acids: CASIPVGQQET. In full, the CDR3 is CASIPVGQQETQYF. Full variable domain (missing parts from reference TRBV2 and TRBJ2-5): EPEVTQTPSHQVTQMGQEVILRCVPISNHLYFYWYRQILGQKVEFLVSFYNNEISEKSEIFDDQFSVERPDGSNFTLKIRSTKLEDSAMYFCASIPVGQQETQYFGPGTRLLVL.

CDR3 DNA, as far as it was read: TGTGCCAGTAGTATAGGTGGGGGCGGGACC. It codes for CASSIGGGGT. In full, the CDR3 reads CASSIGGGGTQYF. The J gene is TRBJ2-5, the V gene TRBV19; perhaps TRBD1 as D (6 bases). The CDR3 end lies 3 residues beyond the end of the read and is filled in from the germline J gene. This CDR3 comprises 13 residues. V lost 1 base and J lost 7, with 10 bases in between. CDR1 and CDR2 (germline): LNHDA, SQIVND (reference sequence). Full variable domain (rest looked up from reference TRBV19 and TRBJ2-5): DGGITQSPKYLFRKEGQNVTLSCEQNLNHDAMYWYRQDPGQGLRLIYYSQIVNDFQKGDIAEGYSVSREKKESFPLTVTSAQKNPTAFYLCASSIGGGGTQYFGPGTRLLVL.